This record covers a single T cell receptor beta chain. Its target is unknown. This entry comes from a study of T cells in Graves' hyperthyroidism and ophthalmopathy. Findings of the study overall: Blood also carried most thyroid clonotypes expanded above 0.001.

Active moderate-to-severe ophthalmopathy, Clinical Activity Score at least 3, NOSPECS at least 4, under 3 months' duration. Diagnoses used clinical symptoms, serum thyroxine and TRAb, thyroid ultrasound and orbital computed tomography. Trimming removed 5 bases from V and 15 bases from J; junction bases left unmatched: 16. There are 16 residues in the CDR3. The germline gives CDR1 LNHDA, CDR2 SQIVND (reference sequence). The CDR3 regions of TCR beta were amplified from RNA transcripts. The HTBI primer set drove a first-round RT-PCR of the TCR CDR3. TCRdb reprocessed the multiplex PCR reads via MiXCR and lists one record per CDR3 protein. This sample has around 690,000 distinct CDR3 sequences; less than 25% occur once, and the top ten carry 30% to 40%.

This chain connects TRBV19 to TRBJ2-1; 13 bases are a match to TRBD2. The TCR originated in a man in his thirties or forties with Graves' ophthalmopathy. The source material was blood. The CDR3 protein is CASSVADRTSGSLRFF. The CDR3, as DNA: TGTGCCAGTAGTGTAGCCGACAGGACTAGCGGGAGCCTCCGGTTCTTC.